Below, one T cell receptor beta chain is given with its context. In its sample, this clonotype was seen a few times. Its target antigen remains unknown. No base qualities exist here, and no much larger clone lies one base off it. This sample was taken from a study of CD8 T cells in ankylosing spondylitis (dated by TCRdb to about 2017). Regarding the study in general: T cell receptor beta repertoires were profiled in healthy donors and ankylosing spondylitis patients so that disease-linked TCR variants could be found. The full study cohort was made up of about 25 ankylosing spondylitis patients and 108 healthy donors. Peripheral blood was sampled, and synovial fluid was additionally collected from ankylosing spondylitis patients.

Here is what the overall study found, with its caveats: Some motif variants had previously been reported in the synovial fluid and blood of reactive arthritis patients, which suggests shared mechanisms of disease initiation. In peripheral blood, the disease-linked clones were found at relatively low frequencies and had a CD8+ phenotype. Blood from ankylosing spondylitis patients appeared to be characterized by a TCR beta motif composed of roughly 8 highly homologous amino acid variants. According to the report, matched synovial fluid samples from ankylosing spondylitis patients were significantly enriched for the disease-linked clones.

The CDR3 spans 16 residues, from the cysteine through the phenylalanine. Only the CDR3 region is kept as DNA, spanning 48 bases read in frame from base 1. CDR1 and CDR2, looked up from the germline V gene, are SNHLY and FYNNEI. At the junction V is shortened by 2 bases and J by 2 bases; bases outside the gene matches: 8. The listed sequencing device is Illumina HiSeq 2500. Quantitative 5'-RACE with molecular barcodes was used to prepare TCR beta libraries. Turning to the authors' computational methods: A new computational method based on a probabilistic model of VDJ rearrangement was used to identify disease-linked TCR variants. TCRdb reprocessed the public reads (quality trimming at Q25 with fastp, clone calling with MiXCR) and kept in-frame beta chains. Each record represents a unique CDR3 protein, reported with the most common genes and DNA among its rows. The V and J calls, along with clone size, are taken from TCRdb and not from the paper's own processing. Present in this sample are 700,000 to 850,000 distinct CDR3 sequences, about 10% of which were seen just once. Approximately 0.46% of the sample rests with the top ten.

The receptor comes from a male donor with ankylosing spondylitis. In this chain, TRBV2 is recombined with TRBJ2-5; 7 nucleotides in the junction match TRBD1. Sequencing used blood, either unsorted or a sorted T cell fraction (not recorded which). The CDR3 region has the sequence CASSERMGDRQETQYF. The base sequence is TGTGCCAGCAGTGAACGAATGGGGGACAGACAAGAGACCCAGTACTTC.